This T cell receptor (beta chain) was found in a study of monozygotic twins with inflammatory bowel disease. For this clonotype: Its target is not known.

Study results and caveats: Compared with healthy co-twins, IBD patients showed reduced TCRbeta repertoire diversity by inverse Simpson.

This CDR3 has 16 amino acids. The germline V gene has CDR1 SEHNR and CDR2 FQNEAQ (reference sequence). Two rounds of nested PCR, of roughly 15 and 9 cycles, were run on TCRalpha and TCRbeta cDNA. Reprocessing the 5' RACE reads, TCRdb reports a single entry for every CDR3 protein and omits DNA. The listing records approximately 390,000 distinct CDR3 sequences. J is TRBJ2-1 and V is TRBV7-9; TCRdb's assignment of TRBD2 cannot be checked, as there is no DNA. Sequenced input: blood. This clonotype originated in a human donor with ulcerative colitis or Crohn's disease, or a healthy co-twin of an affected twin (not recorded which). The chain's CDR3 is CASSLTSGDFYNEQFF.